The sequence of this T cell receptor beta chain was determined in a study of early T cells in non-severe SARS-CoV-2 infection. The wider study: The study sequenced bulk RNA from unsorted whole blood, with chains unpaired. Study-level findings and limits: Anti-spike CD8 responses were favored by VDJdb matching, which missed private and CD4 specificities.

This clonotype was observed at least ten times. Its specificity is not known. The V gene's germline CDR1 is SGHAT and CDR2 FQNNGV. The CDR3 sequence is 13 residues long. V shed 1 base and J shed 7 bases, with 8 bases lying between them. Unique molecular identifiers were attached to individual cDNA molecules. TCRdb re-called the 5' RACE reads through MiXCR, storing one row per CDR3 protein. The table shows fewer than 70,000 distinct CDR3 sequences, with approximately 12% occurring only once. The chain links TRBV11-2 to TRBJ2-1; D ambiguous. This receptor was obtained from an adult who was a healthcare worker with PCR-confirmed SARS-CoV-2 infection or an uninfected control (not recorded which). Sequencing used whole blood. The DNA for the CDR3 is TGTGCCAGCAGCTTAGTCGTCCTAAATGAGCAGTTCTTC. Its translation: CASSLVVLNEQFF. Drawing the rest from reference TRBV11-2 and TRBJ2-1, the complete variable domain is EAGVAQSPRYKIIEKRQSVAFWCNPISGHATLYWYQQILGQGPKLLIQFQNNGVVDDSQLPKDRFSAERLKGVDSTLKIQPAKLEDSAVYLCASSLVVLNEQFFGPGTRLTVL.